A single sample gave rise to the 22 T cell receptor beta chains below, sequenced in a study of blood T cell repertoires in COVID-19. This table comes from immunoSEQ multiplex PCR, and its TCRdb copy is limited to in-frame clones, with some not included. The table lists about 230,000 clones, over 85% of them singletons. Sequenced material: PBMCs or T cells enriched from blood (not recorded which). These receptor sequences come from a woman under 40 with acute COVID-19.

The chain is built from TRBV11-2 and TRBJ1-1; 8 bases fit TRBD1. The length of the CDR3 is 14 residues. The J segment lost 2 bases and the V segment lost 7 bases, leaving 6 bases of the junction unmatched. Per germline, CDR1 SGHAT and CDR2 FQNNGV. The chain's CDR3 is CASTDRGRNTEAFF. The CDR3 DNA reads TGTGCCAGCACCGACAGGGGTCGAAACACTGAAGCTTTCTTT.

This clone was found once. The chain links TRBV23-1 to TRBJ1-4; TRBD1 is a possible D gene (6 bases). TRBV23-1 qualifies as an ORF whose function is uncertain. With 2 bases removed from V and 8 bases from J, the gap between germline ends came to 21 bases. The CDR3 runs to 17 residues. CDR3 sequence reads: CASSQPYRVERREKLFF. CDR3 in DNA: TGCGCCAGCAGTCAACCCTACAGGGTAGAGAGGCGGGAAAAACTGTTTTTT.

The chain employs TRBV2 and TRBJ2-7, with D possibly TRBD2 on 7 matching bases. The CDR3 totals 14 residues. The germline gives CDR1 SNHLY, CDR2 FYNNEI. The ends were cut back, 4 bases at V and 4 bases at J, with 14 bases in the middle. The CDR3 DNA reads as TGTGCCAGCAGTGTAGGGGGGGTGAGGTACGAGCAGTACTTC. Translating it yields CASSVGGVRYEQYF.

V is TRBV5-6 and J is TRBJ1-6; D remains unclear. Germline V lookup: CDR1 SGHDT, CDR2 YYEEEE. V lost 6 bases to trimming and J lost 0 bases, with 10 bases between them. This CDR3 has 15 amino acids. This CDR3 reads CASTRRSSYNSPLHF. The CDR3 bases are TGTGCCAGCACCCGGCGGAGCTCCTATAATTCACCCCTCCACTTT.

The chain has TRBV19 and TRBJ2-2; tentatively, D is TRBD2 (5 bases). The germline CDR1 and CDR2 sequences are LNHDA and SQIVND (reference sequence). Deletions cut 1 base from V and 5 bases from J, with 11 bases between. The CDR3 extends over 15 amino acids. The CDR3 DNA reads as TGTGCCAGTAGTATAGTAGGGCCGGGGACCGGGGAGCTGTTTTTT. Translation gives CASSIVGPGTGELFF.

The rearrangement links TRBV11-3 to TRBJ1-1; D call uncertain. Looked up from germline, CDR1 is SGHNT and CDR2 is YENEEA. This CDR3 region has 13 residues. Trimming left V 5 bases short and J 2 bases short, with 9 bases between. The CDR3 is CASSKQENTEAFF. Written as DNA, the CDR3 is TGTGCCAGCAGCAAACAAGAAAACACTGAAGCTTTCTTT.

The V and J genes are TRBV7-9 and TRBJ1-1; 8 nucleotides align to TRBD1. CDR3 length: 15 residues. V lost 5 bases to trimming and J lost 3 bases; unmatched junction nucleotides: 8. Germline V gene lookup returns CDR1 SEHNR and CDR2 FQNEAQ (reference sequence). In DNA, the CDR3 is TGTGCCAGCAGCCGCATAGACAGGGGAGACACTGAAGCTTTCTTT. It codes for CASSRIDRGDTEAFF.

The rearrangement uses TRBV27 and TRBJ1-1; the D is unclear. The V end was cut by 1 base, the J end by 1 base, with 7 bases between. CDR3 length equals 14 residues. The germline V gene encodes CDR1 MNHEY and CDR2 SMNVEV (reference sequence). The CDR3 is CASSLYSQNTEAFF. CDR3 in DNA: TGTGCCAGCAGTTTATACAGCCAGAACACTGAAGCTTTCTTT.

The V call is TRBV15, the J call TRBJ1-1; D ambiguous. This CDR3 has 14 residues. The V gene's germline CDR1 is LNHNV and CDR2 YYDKDF (reference sequence). Trimming left V 4 bases short and J 2 bases short, with 11 bases between. Written as DNA, the CDR3 is TGTGCCACCAGCAAGTGGGAGGTCAACACTGAAGCTTTCTTT. It specifies CATSKWEVNTEAFF.

The V and J genes are TRBV25-1 and TRBJ1-1; D might be TRBD1 (5 bases). This CDR3 spans 16 amino acids. V was trimmed by 1 base and J by 0 bases, leaving 12 bases between them. Germline assignment: CDR1 MGHDK and CDR2 SYGVNS. The CDR3 reads CASSELGGAVNTEAFF. The CDR3 nucleotides are TGTGCCAGCAGTGAATTAGGAGGGGCTGTGAACACTGAAGCTTTCTTT.

V is TRBV3-1 (or the pseudogene TRBV3-2) and J is TRBJ1-4; maybe TRBD1 (6 bases). Trimming pared 2 bases from V and 7 bases from J, leaving 11 bases between. Germline CDR1 and CDR2: LGHDT and YNNKEL (reference sequence). The CDR3 length is 14 residues. CDR3 amino acids: CASSQQGSTEKLFF. CDR3 nucleotide sequence: TGTGCCAGCAGCCAACAGGGGTCGACTGAAAAACTGTTTTTT.

The chain joins TRBV9 to TRBJ2-7, with D possibly TRBD1 on 5 matching bases. Germline assignment: CDR1 SGDLS and CDR2 YYNGEE. Between the trimmed V and J ends, which lost 0 bases and 5 bases, there was a span of 12 bases. This CDR3 region has 14 residues. CDR3 loop: CASSVVSGSNEQYF. Written as DNA, the CDR3 is TGTGCCAGCAGCGTAGTTTCAGGGTCGAACGAGCAGTACTTC.

V and J are TRBV9 and TRBJ1-2; D may be TRBD1 (5 bases). Germline assignment: CDR1 SGDLS and CDR2 YYNGEE. V shed 1 base and J shed 0 bases, with 10 bases lying between them. This CDR3 is built from 15 residues. The chain's CDR3 is CASSVTPGANYGYTF. In DNA form, the CDR3 reads TGTGCCAGCAGCGTAACTCCGGGGGCTAACTATGGCTACACCTTC. Full variable domain (remainder filled in from reference TRBV9 and TRBJ1-2): DSGVTQTPKHLITATGQRVTLRCSPRSGDLSVYWYQQSLDQGLQFLIQYYNGEERAKGNILERFSAQQFPDLHSELNLSSLELGDSALYFCASSVTPGANYGYTFGSGTRLTVV.

The chain employs TRBV21-1 and TRBJ1-4; TRBD1, the table's D call, lacks a check against the DNA. TRBV21-1 is flagged as a pseudogene. The CDR3 consists of 20 residues. CDR3: CASSAHQTPTVGRVGEKLFF. DNA of the CDR3: TGTGCCAGCAGCGCCCATCAAACTCCGACAGTGGGTCGGGTTGGGGAAAAACTGTTTTTT.

The chain recombines TRBV6-5 with TRBJ2-7; a possible D gene is TRBD2 (5 bases). V lost 4 bases, J lost 5 bases, and 12 bases lay in between. This CDR3 is 13 amino acids long. Germline loops: CDR1 MNHEY, CDR2 SVGAGI. As DNA, the CDR3 is TGTGCCAGCAGTTTGGCAGTGCGGGACGAGCAGTACTTC. Translated, it gives CASSLAVRDEQYF.

This chain joins TRBV7-2 and TRBJ2-7, with 10 bases identical to TRBD2. V was clipped by 4 bases and J by 4 bases; unmatched bases: 4. The germline CDR1 and CDR2 sequences are SGHTA and FQGNSA. The CDR3 has 14 residues. This chain's CDR3 is CASSSVAGGYEQYF. For the CDR3, the DNA is TGTGCCAGCAGCTCCGTAGCGGGGGGTTACGAGCAGTACTTC.

The rearrangement uses TRBV7-9 and TRBJ1-6; unclear D gene. V lost 5 bases, J lost 10 bases, and 9 bases lay in between. The CDR3 spans 12 residues. Germline V gene sequence: CDR1 SEHNR, CDR2 FQNEAQ (reference sequence). The CDR3, as DNA: TGTGCCAGCAGCGCCGCGGGGTCACCCCTCCACTTT. Protein: CASSAAGSPLHF.

This chain joins TRBV6-1 and TRBJ2-1, with a weak D call TRBD1 (5 bases). V was clipped by 1 base and J by 0 bases, with 10 bases between them. Germline V CDR1 and CDR2: MNHNS, SASEGT. The CDR3 extends over 16 amino acids. The CDR3 bases are TGTGCCAGCAGTGAAGGGGGCTTTAGCTCCTACAATGAGCAGTTCTTC. Protein sequence: CASSEGGFSSYNEQFF.

This chain uses TRBV5-6 with TRBJ2-6; D unresolved. Germline V gene sequence: CDR1 SGHDT, CDR2 YYEEEE. The CDR3 contains 17 residues. V was cut by 0 bases and J by 5 bases, with 15 bases left in between. The DNA for the CDR3 is TGTGCCAGCAGCTTGGGACCCCGATGGAGTAGGGCCAACGTCCTGACTTTC. Protein sequence: CASSLGPRWSRANVLTF.

This clone occurred a few times. Other DNA sequences in the same sample also yield this CDR3. The chain joins TRBV28 to TRBJ1-2; TRBD1 aligns across 8 bases. The CDR3 is 14 amino acids. After removal of 2 bases from V and 1 base from J, the junction contained 0 bases not matched to a gene. In germline, CDR1 is MDHEN, CDR2 SYDVKM. The CDR3 coding sequence is TGTGCCAGCAGTTTAGGACAGGGTAACTATGGCTACACCTTC. Protein sequence: CASSLGQGNYGYTF.

The chain recombines TRBV4-3 with TRBJ1-1, with D possibly TRBD1 on 5 matching bases. The CDR3 is made up of 17 amino acids. CDR1 is LGHNA and CDR2 is YSLEER in the germline V gene. The V end was cut by 4 bases, the J end by 5 bases, with 23 bases between. Here the CDR3 reads CASSPSWGGGLGTEAFF. As DNA, the CDR3 is TGCGCCAGCAGCCCTTCCTGGGGGGGAGGCCTCGGGACTGAAGCTTTCTTT.

CDR3 in DNA: TGTGCCATCAGTGGACGAAATGGGTTTGGGGGGCCGGGGAGGGATAATACTTTGAACACTGAAGCTTTCTTT. Amino acids: CAISGRNGFGGPGRDNTLNTEAFF. The chain joins TRBV10-3 to TRBJ1-1, with D perhaps TRBD1 (6 bases). The germline V and J ends were trimmed by 4 bases and 0 bases, with 39 bases remaining between them. This CDR3 contains 24 residues. The germline gives CDR1 ENHRY, CDR2 SYGVKD.